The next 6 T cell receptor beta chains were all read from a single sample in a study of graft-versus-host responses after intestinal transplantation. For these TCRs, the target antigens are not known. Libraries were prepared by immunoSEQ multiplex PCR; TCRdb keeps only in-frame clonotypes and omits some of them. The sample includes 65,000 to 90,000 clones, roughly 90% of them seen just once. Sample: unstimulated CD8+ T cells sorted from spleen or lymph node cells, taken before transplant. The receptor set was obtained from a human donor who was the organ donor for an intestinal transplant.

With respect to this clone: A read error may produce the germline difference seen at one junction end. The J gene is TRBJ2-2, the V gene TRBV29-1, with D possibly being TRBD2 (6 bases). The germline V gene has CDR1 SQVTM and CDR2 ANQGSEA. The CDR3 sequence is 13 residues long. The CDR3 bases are TGCAGCGCTGAAAACGGGGGAACCGGGGAGCTGTTTTTT. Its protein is CSAENGGTGELFF.

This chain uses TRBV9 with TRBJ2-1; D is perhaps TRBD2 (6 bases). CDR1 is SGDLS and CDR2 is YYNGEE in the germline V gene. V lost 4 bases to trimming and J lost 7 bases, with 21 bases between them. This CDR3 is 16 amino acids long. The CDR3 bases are TGTGCCAGCAGCCCCTCTCCCACTAGCAGTAGGAATGAGCAGTTCTTC. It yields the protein CASSPSPTSSRNEQFF.

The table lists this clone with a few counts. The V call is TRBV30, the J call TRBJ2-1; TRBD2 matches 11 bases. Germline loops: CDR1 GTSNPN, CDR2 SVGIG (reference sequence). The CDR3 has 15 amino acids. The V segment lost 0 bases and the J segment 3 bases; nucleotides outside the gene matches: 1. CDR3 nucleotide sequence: TGTGCCTGGAGTGTACTAGCGGGAGTCTACAATGAGCAGTTCTTC. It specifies CAWSVLAGVYNEQFF.

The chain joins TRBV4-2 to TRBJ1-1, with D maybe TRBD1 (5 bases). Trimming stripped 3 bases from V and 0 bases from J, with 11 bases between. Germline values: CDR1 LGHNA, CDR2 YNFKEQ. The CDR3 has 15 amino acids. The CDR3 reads CASSQGGGMNTEAFF. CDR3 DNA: TGTGCCAGCAGCCAGGGGGGAGGTATGAACACTGAAGCTTTCTTT.

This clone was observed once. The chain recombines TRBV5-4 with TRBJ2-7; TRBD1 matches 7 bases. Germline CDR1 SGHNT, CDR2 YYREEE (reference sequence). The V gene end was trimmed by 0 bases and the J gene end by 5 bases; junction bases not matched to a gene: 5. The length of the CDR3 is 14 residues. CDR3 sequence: CASSLGQGLHEQYF. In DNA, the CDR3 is TGTGCCAGCAGCTTGGGACAGGGCTTACACGAGCAGTACTTC.

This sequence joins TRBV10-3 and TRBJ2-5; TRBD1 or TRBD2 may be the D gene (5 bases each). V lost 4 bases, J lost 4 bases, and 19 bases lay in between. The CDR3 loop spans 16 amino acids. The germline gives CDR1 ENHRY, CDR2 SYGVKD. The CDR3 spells CAISAPGHSATETQYF. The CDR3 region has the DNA TGTGCCATCAGTGCCCCGGGGCACTCCGCCACAGAGACCCAGTACTTC.